What follows describes a single TCR beta chain. Its antigen is unknown. Base quality data are lacking; no much larger clone is found one base away. This sample was taken from a study of naive and memory T cell subsets (dated by TCRdb to about 2017). Regarding the research as a whole: An open-source, UMI-based TCR alpha and beta sequencing pipeline was applied to sorted naive and memory peripheral blood T cell subsets. The functional CMV T cell responses agreed completely with IgG serology results. RNA was DNase-treated and reverse transcribed with TCR constant-region primers, mostly using SuperScript III. Points the paper makes about the study in general: A power law was followed by TCR abundance, with an exponent that differed between naive and memory subsets but was consistent across the three individuals. Following error correction, more than 85% of naive TCR sequences occurred only once, which made naive abundance distributions much steeper than those of memory subsets. Single alpha or beta chain sequences, rather than paired alpha/beta receptors, were used to define clonotypes. RNA-based TCR counts may be influenced by expression changes linked to T cell activation and differentiation. The repertoire findings for the naive and memory subsets could not be validated against a ground truth because none was available. Gini index rose and Shannon and inverse Simpson diversity fell from naive through CM, EM and EMRA in both CD4 and CD8 cells. Naive repertoires, especially CD8, contained a few larger clonotypes, possibly memory cells re-expressing CD45RA.

Receptors were amplified or captured by UMI-ligation and nested PCR. The beta constant-region primer was an equimolar mix of two oligonucleotides covering both TRBC1 and TRBC2. Four rounds of PCR were used to amplify ligated cDNA, with nested alpha and beta constant-region primers being used together with the SP2 primer. A single-stranded oligonucleotide carrying the SP2 primer and a 12-nucleotide UMI was ligated to the 3' end of the cDNA by T4 RNA ligase 1. The ligation reaction was incubated at 16°C for roughly 19-25 hours. PCR2 was typically performed as a SYBR Green qPCR and was stopped at a predetermined threshold so that over-amplification was prevented. Agencourt AMPure XP magnetic beads were used for all purifications after the first. Library quantification was done by Qubit, followed by a TapeStation check on which the main peak was expected at around 650 bp. Pooled libraries were sequenced on an Illumina MiSeq using v2 2x251 paired-end kits, and typically roughly 0.85-2.3 million reads were obtained per sample. Each sample's library went into the pool at roughly 4 nM, and roughly 5-8% PhiX was added to help with cluster recognition. As for how the authors treated the data: V and J genes were assigned to Demultiplexor-processed FASTQ reads by Decombinator through tag matching, with a single base-pair mismatch being allowed. UMIs were used by Collapsinator to correct both sequencing errors and frequency errors arising from PCR heterogeneity. TCRs were translated and CDR3s were extracted from the conserved cysteine to the FGXG phenylalanine by CDR3Translator, with non-productive sequences being flagged. Repertoires were subsampled to equal numbers of UMI-defined TCRs before Gini, Shannon entropy and inverse Simpson indices were calculated. Power-law fits to clonotype abundance distributions were performed by maximum likelihood within the linear range. On one naive CD8 sample, the pipeline and MIGEC gave similar UMI counts, unique TCR numbers and clonal distributions. One analysis removed from the naive repertoire any naive TCRs that were also present in any memory subset from the same donor. A set of some 7,600 CMV-associated CDR3 sequences, compiled from VDJdb and a published dataset, was used to search the repertoires. The raw public reads went through TCRdb reprocessing: fastp at Q25, MiXCR clone calling, in-frame beta chains kept. Each record represents a unique CDR3 protein, reported with the most common genes and DNA among its rows. The V and J calls reflect TCRdb's pipeline rather than the authors' work. In all, the sample holds about 160,000 distinct CDR3 sequences, and approximately 22% of those were seen once. The ten most abundant clones make up 0.11% of the sample.

From the second PCR step onward, the TCR alpha chain libraries and the TCR beta chain libraries were amplified separately. The CMV status of each donor was determined by measuring IFNgamma production from CD4+ T cells after fresh PBMCs had been stimulated overnight with CMV viral lysate. CD4 T cells were positively selected with Miltenyi beads, followed by positive selection of CD8 T cells from the CD4-negative fraction. Cells stained for CD3, CD4, CD8, CD45RA, CD27 and a live/dead dye were sorted on a BD Aria II into four subsets by CD45RA and CD27. Blood was obtained from a few healthy volunteers, and the blood from each volunteer was fractionated into CD4 and CD8 T cells and subsequently into four differentiation subsets. Roughly 0.12 L of peripheral blood was taken from each donor, and PBMC were separated by density-gradient centrifugation on Ficoll-Paque PLUS. Sorted cells were lysed in RLT buffer, and RNA was extracted with a Qiagen RNeasy kit and stored at -80°C.

Reading from cysteine to phenylalanine, the CDR3 counts 16 amino acids. The entry retains the CDR3 DNA only, 48 bases that are in frame from base 1. Trimming accounts for 5 bases at V and 4 bases at J, while the number of junction bases matched to no gene is 13. Via the germline V gene, CDR1 is SGHTA and CDR2 FQGNSA. The TCR comes from a human donor in good health. Sample: naive CD4+ T cells from blood. What this sample's cell subset or site label stands for: naive T cells, CD45RA high CD27+. Rearrangement joined TRBV7-2 to TRBJ1-2, and 7 junctional nucleotides match TRBD1. The CDR3 protein is CASSPNPGQNFYGYTF. The DNA is as follows: TGTGCCAGCAGCCCAAACCCGGGACAGAACTTCTATGGCTACACCTTC.